Given below is one T cell receptor (beta chain) in context. Germline trimming cut 3 bases from V and 6 bases from J; bases unmatched to any gene: 5. Looked up from germline, CDR1 is SEHNR and CDR2 is FQNEAQ (reference sequence). The CDR3 extends over 14 amino acids. TCR beta CDR3 regions were amplified from RNA transcripts. With the HTBI primer set, the TCR CDR3 went through a first round of RT-PCR. TCRdb re-called the multiplex PCR reads through MiXCR, storing one row per CDR3 protein. The data show roughly 500,000 distinct CDR3 sequences, over 35% seen once. The sample belongs to a study of T cells in Graves' hyperthyroidism and ophthalmopathy.

This chain links TRBV7-9 with TRBJ2-7, with TRBD1 matching over 10 bases. The receptor comes from an adult woman with Graves' disease, either hyperthyroidism or ophthalmopathy (not recorded which). Sequencing was performed on peripheral blood or thyroid tissue (not recorded which). CDR3 DNA sequence: TGTGCCAGCAGCTTGGGGACAGGGGCTGGCGAGCAGTACTTC. Protein product: CASSLGTGAGEQYF.